This is a list of T cell receptor beta chains from one sample in a study of blood T cell repertoires in COVID-19. Sequencing was performed with immunoSEQ multiplex PCR; in TCRdb, only in-frame clones are kept and a portion is missing. The sample records approximately 120,000 clones, roughly four fifths being singletons. Material: peripheral blood. The origin of the receptors is a woman aged 45-65 years with acute or convalescent COVID-19. CDR3s include the opening cysteine and the closing phenylalanine or tryptophan. The D gene is left open where the match is weak. Clone size appears in some rows only: once, few, many, or a class for an expanded clone.

len: 15
v_gene: TRBV10-3
d_gene: TRBD1
abundance: NA
j_gene: TRBJ2-2
CDR3nt: TGTGCCATCTCACCGGGACAGAGGAACACCGGGGAGCTGTTTTTT
CDR3aa: CAISPGQRNTGELFF

len: 14
v_gene: TRBV30
d_gene: TRBD1
abundance: NA
j_gene: TRBJ2-5
CDR3nt: TGTGCCTGCCATGTAGGGGGCGCGGGAGAGACCCAGTACTTC
CDR3aa: CACHVGGAGETQYF

len: 15
v_gene: TRBV3-1/TRBV3-2
d_gene: NA
abundance: few
j_gene: TRBJ1-2
CDR3nt: TGTGCCAGCAGCCAAGGATGGGGAGAGAACTATGGCTACACCTTC
CDR3aa: CASSQGWGENYGYTF

len: 15
v_gene: TRBV18
d_gene: TRBD1
abundance: NA
j_gene: TRBJ1-2
CDR3nt: TGTGCCAGCTCACCACGGACAGGGGGCGACTATGGCTACACCTTC
CDR3aa: CASSPRTGGDYGYTF

len: 14
v_gene: TRBV7-9
d_gene: NA
abundance: NA
j_gene: TRBJ1-2
CDR3nt: TGTGCCAGCGCTGCCCTTCAGGGTAACTATGGCTACACCTTC
CDR3aa: CASAALQGNYGYTF

len: 13
v_gene: TRBV15
d_gene: NA
abundance: NA
j_gene: TRBJ2-5
CDR3nt: TGTGCCACCAGCAGACAGGGGAAAGAGACCCAGTACTTC
CDR3aa: CATSRQGKETQYF

len: 13
v_gene: TRBV5-4
d_gene: NA
abundance: once
j_gene: TRBJ2-5
CDR3nt: TGTGCCAGCAGTTCCGACACCCAAGAGACCCAGTACTTC
CDR3aa: CASSSDTQETQYF

len: 18
v_gene: TRBV6-4
d_gene: TRBD2
abundance: NA
j_gene: TRBJ2-7
CDR3nt: TGTGCCAGCAGTGACCCCCCCACACTAGCGGGGACCTCCTACGAGCAGTACTTC
CDR3aa: CASSDPPTLAGTSYEQYF

len: 17
v_gene: TRBV4-2
d_gene: TRBD2
abundance: NA
j_gene: TRBJ2-3
CDR3nt: TGTGCCAGCAGCCAAGATGGGTCTAGCGGGAGCGCAGATACGCAGTATTTT
CDR3aa: CASSQDGSSGSADTQYF

len: 14
v_gene: TRBV7-2
d_gene: TRBD1
abundance: NA
j_gene: TRBJ2-1
CDR3nt: TGTGCCAGCAGCTCCCGGGACAGGGCCAATGAGCAGTTCTTC
CDR3aa: CASSSRDRANEQFF

len: 15
v_gene: TRBV11-2
d_gene: TRBD1
abundance: NA
j_gene: TRBJ2-7
CDR3nt: TGTGCCAGCAGCATAACCCCGGGACAGATTTACGAGCAGTACTTC
CDR3aa: CASSITPGQIYEQYF

len: 12
v_gene: TRBV29-1
d_gene: NA
abundance: NA
j_gene: TRBJ1-2
CDR3nt: TGCAGCGTTACTCAGGGAGGTGACGGCTACACCTTC
CDR3aa: CSVTQGGDGYTF

len: 15
v_gene: TRBV4-2
d_gene: TRBD2
abundance: NA
j_gene: TRBJ2-5
CDR3nt: TGTGCCAGCAGCCAAGGGCTAGCGGGGGCTGAGACCCAGTACTTC
CDR3aa: CASSQGLAGAETQYF

len: 15
v_gene: TRBV24-1
d_gene: TRBD1
abundance: NA
j_gene: TRBJ2-1
CDR3nt: TGTGCCACCAGTGGAGGACAGGGCTCCTACAATGAGCAGTTCTTC
CDR3aa: CATSGGQGSYNEQFF

len: 12
v_gene: TRBV18
d_gene: NA
abundance: NA
j_gene: TRBJ1-1
CDR3nt: TGTGCCAGCTCACCAGACAGCCCTGAAGCTTTCTTT
CDR3aa: CASSPDSPEAFF

len: 15
v_gene: TRBV11-3
d_gene: NA
abundance: NA
j_gene: TRBJ1-2
CDR3nt: TGTGCCAGCAGCCAACAGGGCCCAGAAGGGTATGGCTACACCTTC
CDR3aa: CASSQQGPEGYGYTF

len: 14
v_gene: TRBV6-5
d_gene: TRBD1
abundance: NA
j_gene: TRBJ1-5
CDR3nt: TGTGCCAGCAGTTCCCAGGGACAGAGAGCCCCCCAGCATTTT
CDR3aa: CASSSQGQRAPQHF

len: 12
v_gene: TRBV5-4
d_gene: NA
abundance: once
j_gene: TRBJ1-2
CDR3nt: TGTGCCAGCAGCTTGGACAGCTATGGCTACACCTTC
CDR3aa: CASSLDSYGYTF

len: 16
v_gene: TRBV7-2
d_gene: NA
abundance: NA
j_gene: TRBJ1-3
CDR3nt: TGTGCCAGCAGCACCCAAGTCCAGACTGCTGGAAACACCATATATTTT
CDR3aa: CASSTQVQTAGNTIYF

len: 15
v_gene: TRBV5-4
d_gene: NA
abundance: NA
j_gene: TRBJ2-7
CDR3nt: TGTGCCAGCAGCTTGGCCGGACACGATACCTACGAGCAGTACTTC
CDR3aa: CASSLAGHDTYEQYF

len: 14
v_gene: TRBV6-5
d_gene: NA
abundance: once
j_gene: TRBJ1-6
CDR3nt: TGTGCCAGCAGTTACTGGTCCAGTAGCTCACCCCTCCACTTT
CDR3aa: CASSYWSSSSPLHF

len: 16
v_gene: TRBV18
d_gene: TRBD1
abundance: NA
j_gene: TRBJ1-5
CDR3nt: TGTGCCAGCTCACCGACGGGACAGGGGAGCAATCAGCCCCAGCATTTT
CDR3aa: CASSPTGQGSNQPQHF

len: 17
v_gene: TRBV19
d_gene: TRBD1
abundance: few
j_gene: TRBJ2-1
CDR3nt: TGTGCCAGTAGCCTAGAAGACAGGGTGAATAACTACAATGAGCAGTTCTTC
CDR3aa: CASSLEDRVNNYNEQFF

len: 13
v_gene: TRBV18
d_gene: TRBD1
abundance: NA
j_gene: TRBJ1-2
CDR3nt: TGTGCCAGCTCTCTTGGGACAGACTATGGCTACACCTTC
CDR3aa: CASSLGTDYGYTF

len: 15
v_gene: TRBV6-5
d_gene: TRBD1
abundance: NA
j_gene: TRBJ1-2
CDR3nt: TGTGCCAGCAGTAAGACAGGGGGCCCCGGTGATGGCTACACCTTC
CDR3aa: CASSKTGGPGDGYTF

len: 14
v_gene: TRBV11-3
d_gene: TRBD1
abundance: once
j_gene: TRBJ2-7
CDR3nt: TGTGCCAGCAGCCAGCAGACAGGGGACTACGAGCAGTACTTC
CDR3aa: CASSQQTGDYEQYF

len: 15
v_gene: TRBV14
d_gene: NA
abundance: NA
j_gene: TRBJ1-1
CDR3nt: TGTGCCAGCAGCCAAGCCTCGCCCGGGAGCACTGAAGCTTTCTTT
CDR3aa: CASSQASPGSTEAFF

len: 14
v_gene: TRBV3-1/TRBV3-2
d_gene: TRBD2
abundance: NA
j_gene: TRBJ2-5
CDR3nt: TGTGCCAGCAGCCCCCGGACTAGCGGGGAGACCCAGTACTTC
CDR3aa: CASSPRTSGETQYF

len: 14
v_gene: TRBV28
d_gene: TRBD2
abundance: NA
j_gene: TRBJ2-7
CDR3nt: TGTGCCAGCAATTTGGCTAGCGGTTCGGGGGAGCAGTACTTC
CDR3aa: CASNLASGSGEQYF

len: 13
v_gene: TRBV5-1
d_gene: NA
abundance: NA
j_gene: TRBJ2-7
CDR3nt: TGCGCCAGCAGCTTGGCCCCCAATTACGAGCAGTACTTC
CDR3aa: CASSLAPNYEQYF

len: 13
v_gene: TRBV2
d_gene: TRBD1
abundance: NA
j_gene: TRBJ2-7
CDR3nt: TGTGCCAGCATGGTAGAGGGGGCCGGTGAGCAGTACTTC
CDR3aa: CASMVEGAGEQYF

len: 15
v_gene: TRBV29-1
d_gene: NA
abundance: NA
j_gene: TRBJ1-2
CDR3nt: TGCAGCGCTTATAATGTACAGGGCGCTAACTATGGCTACACCTTC
CDR3aa: CSAYNVQGANYGYTF

len: 15
v_gene: TRBV10-3
d_gene: NA
abundance: NA
j_gene: TRBJ1-5
CDR3nt: TGTGCCATCAGTGACTCCGAGGATAGCAATCAGCCCCAGCATTTT
CDR3aa: CAISDSEDSNQPQHF

len: 15
v_gene: TRBV6-5
d_gene: TRBD2
abundance: NA
j_gene: TRBJ2-1
CDR3nt: TGTGCCAGCAGTTACACTGGACTAGCAGGGGATGAGCAGTTCTTC
CDR3aa: CASSYTGLAGDEQFF

len: 16
v_gene: TRBV7-3
d_gene: TRBD1
abundance: once
j_gene: TRBJ2-3
CDR3nt: TGTGCCAGCAGCTTAACCAGACAGGGACGGGGAGATACGCAGTATTTT
CDR3aa: CASSLTRQGRGDTQYF

len: 13
v_gene: TRBV12-3/TRBV12-4
d_gene: TRBD1
abundance: NA
j_gene: TRBJ1-3
CDR3nt: TGTGCCAGCAGTTTGACAGGGGTAAACACCATATATTTT
CDR3aa: CASSLTGVNTIYF

len: 11
v_gene: TRBV2
d_gene: NA
abundance: NA
j_gene: TRBJ2-1
CDR3nt: TGTGCCAGCAGGCAGGGGGACTCTTCCATCTTC
CDR3aa: CASRQGDSSIF

len: 13
v_gene: TRBV19
d_gene: NA
abundance: NA
j_gene: TRBJ1-1
CDR3nt: TGTGCCAGTAGTCCCTGGGGGGAGACTGAAGCTTTCTTT
CDR3aa: CASSPWGETEAFF

len: 12
v_gene: TRBV3-1/TRBV3-2
d_gene: NA
abundance: NA
j_gene: TRBJ1-6
CDR3nt: TGTGCCAGCAGCCACTCGGGTTCACCCCTCCACTTT
CDR3aa: CASSHSGSPLHF

len: 13
v_gene: TRBV5-1
d_gene: NA
abundance: few
j_gene: TRBJ2-3
CDR3nt: TGCGCCAGCAGGGAAGGCCGGGCAGATACGCAGTATTTT
CDR3aa: CASREGRADTQYF

len: 16
v_gene: TRBV5-6
d_gene: TRBD2
abundance: NA
j_gene: TRBJ2-7
CDR3nt: TGTGCCAGCAGCTGGCGGAGGACTAGCCCGCCCTACGAGCAGTACTTC
CDR3aa: CASSWRRTSPPYEQYF

len: 16
v_gene: TRBV11-2
d_gene: TRBD1
abundance: NA
j_gene: TRBJ1-6
CDR3nt: TGTGCCAGCAGCTCAGTAGCCGGACAGGGGGTGTCACCCCTCCACTTT
CDR3aa: CASSSVAGQGVSPLHF